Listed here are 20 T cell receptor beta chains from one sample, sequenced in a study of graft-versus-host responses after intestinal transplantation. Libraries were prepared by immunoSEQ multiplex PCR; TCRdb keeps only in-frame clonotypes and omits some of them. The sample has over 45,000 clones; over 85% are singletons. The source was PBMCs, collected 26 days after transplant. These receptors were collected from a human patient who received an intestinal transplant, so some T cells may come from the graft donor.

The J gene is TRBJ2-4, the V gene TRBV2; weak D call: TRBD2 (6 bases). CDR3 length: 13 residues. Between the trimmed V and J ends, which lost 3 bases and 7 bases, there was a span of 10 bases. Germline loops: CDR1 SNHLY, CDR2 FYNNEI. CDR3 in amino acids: CASSEGGRNIQYF. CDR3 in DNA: TGTGCCAGCAGTGAGGGGGGTAGGAACATTCAGTACTTC. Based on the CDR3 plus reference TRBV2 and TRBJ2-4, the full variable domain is EPEVTQTPSHQVTQMGQEVILRCVPISNHLYFYWYRQILGQKVEFLVSFYNNEISEKSEIFDDQFSVERPDGSNFTLKIRSTKLEDSAMYFCASSEGGRNIQYFGAGTRLSVL.

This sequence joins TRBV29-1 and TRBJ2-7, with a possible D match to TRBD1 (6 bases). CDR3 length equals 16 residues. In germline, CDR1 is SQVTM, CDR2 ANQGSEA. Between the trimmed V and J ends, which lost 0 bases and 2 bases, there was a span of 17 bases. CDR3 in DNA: TGCAGCGTTGAAGACCCGACAGGCGGATCGGCCTACGAGCAGTACTTC. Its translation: CSVEDPTGGSAYEQYF.

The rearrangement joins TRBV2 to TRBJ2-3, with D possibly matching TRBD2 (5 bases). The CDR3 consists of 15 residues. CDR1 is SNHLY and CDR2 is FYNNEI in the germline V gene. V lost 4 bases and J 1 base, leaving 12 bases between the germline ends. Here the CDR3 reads CASSVRDQRTDTQYF. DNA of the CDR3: TGTGCCAGCAGTGTGAGGGATCAGCGCACAGATACGCAGTATTTT.

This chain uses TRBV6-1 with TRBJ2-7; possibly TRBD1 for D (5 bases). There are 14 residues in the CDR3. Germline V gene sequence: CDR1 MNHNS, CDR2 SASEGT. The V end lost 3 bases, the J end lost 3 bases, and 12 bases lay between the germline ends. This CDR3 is CASSDRGAFYEQYF. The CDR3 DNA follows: TGTGCCAGCAGTGATAGGGGCGCTTTCTACGAGCAGTACTTC.

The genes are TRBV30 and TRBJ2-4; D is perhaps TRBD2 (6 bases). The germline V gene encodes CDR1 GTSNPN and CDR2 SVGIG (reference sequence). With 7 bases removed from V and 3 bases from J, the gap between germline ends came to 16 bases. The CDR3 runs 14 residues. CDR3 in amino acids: CALRRGLVKNIQYF. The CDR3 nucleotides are TGTGCCTTGCGACGGGGGTTGGTCAAAAACATTCAGTACTTC.

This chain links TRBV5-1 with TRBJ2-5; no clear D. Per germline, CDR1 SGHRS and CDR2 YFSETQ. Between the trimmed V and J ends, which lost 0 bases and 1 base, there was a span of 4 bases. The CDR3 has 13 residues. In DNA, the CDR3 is TGCGCCAGCAGCTTGGGAGGCCAAGAGACCCAGTACTTC. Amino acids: CASSLGGQETQYF. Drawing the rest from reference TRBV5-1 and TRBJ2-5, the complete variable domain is KAGVTQTPRYLIKTRGQQVTLSCSPISGHRSVSWYQQTPGQGLQFLFEYFSETQRNKGNFPGRFSGRQFSNSRSEMNVSTLELGDSALYLCASSLGGQETQYFGPGTRLLVL.

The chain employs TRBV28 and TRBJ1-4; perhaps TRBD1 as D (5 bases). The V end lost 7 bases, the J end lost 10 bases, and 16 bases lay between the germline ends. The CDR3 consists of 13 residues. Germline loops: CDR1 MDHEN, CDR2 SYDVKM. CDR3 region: CASTFAGRGKLFF. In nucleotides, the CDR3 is TGTGCCAGCACATTCGCGGGGCGCGGAAAACTGTTTTTT.

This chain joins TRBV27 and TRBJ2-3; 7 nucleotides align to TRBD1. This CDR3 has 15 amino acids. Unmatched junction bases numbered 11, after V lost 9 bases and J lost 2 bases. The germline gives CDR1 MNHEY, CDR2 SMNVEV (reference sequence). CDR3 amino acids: CARVQGLRDTDTQYF. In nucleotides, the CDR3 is TGTGCCAGGGTACAGGGGTTGAGGGACACAGATACGCAGTATTTT.

The CDR3 protein is CASSPGLTYEQYF. Here the CDR3 DNA reads TGTGCCAGCAGCCCGGGACTTACCTACGAGCAGTACTTC. The chain links TRBV7-2 to TRBJ2-7, with D tentatively TRBD2 (6 bases). The germline V gene has CDR1 SGHTA and CDR2 FQGNSA. Deletions cut 5 bases from V and 2 bases from J, with 10 bases between. This CDR3 contains 13 residues.

The CDR3 reads CASSFPWGGPPNEQFF. The DNA of the CDR3 is TGTGCCAGCAGCTTTCCCTGGGGGGGACCCCCTAATGAGCAGTTCTTC. The rearrangement links TRBV7-9 to TRBJ2-1; TRBD2 agrees at 7 bases. The germline V gene encodes CDR1 SEHNR and CDR2 FQNEAQ (reference sequence). This CDR3 region has 16 residues. With 3 bases clipped from V and 7 bases from J, the junction kept 12 bases outside the gene matches.

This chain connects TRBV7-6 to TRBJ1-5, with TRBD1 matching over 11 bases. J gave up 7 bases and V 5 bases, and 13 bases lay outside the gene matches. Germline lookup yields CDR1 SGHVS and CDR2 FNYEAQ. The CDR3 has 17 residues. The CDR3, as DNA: TGTGCCAGCAGCCCGGGCCGGGACAGGGGGATTGAACAGCCCCAGCATTTT. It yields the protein CASSPGRDRGIEQPQHF.

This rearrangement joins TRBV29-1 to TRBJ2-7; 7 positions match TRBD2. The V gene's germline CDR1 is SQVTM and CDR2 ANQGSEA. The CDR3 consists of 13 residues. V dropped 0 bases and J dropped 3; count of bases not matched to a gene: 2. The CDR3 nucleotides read TGCAGCGTTGAAGAAGGGAGGGACTACGAGCAGTACTTC. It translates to CSVEEGRDYEQYF.

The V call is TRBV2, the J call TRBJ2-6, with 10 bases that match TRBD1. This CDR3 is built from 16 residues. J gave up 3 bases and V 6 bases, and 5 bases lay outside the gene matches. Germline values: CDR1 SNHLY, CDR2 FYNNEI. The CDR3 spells CASSQDRGFGANVLTF. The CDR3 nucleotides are TGTGCCAGCAGCCAGGACAGGGGGTTTGGGGCCAACGTCCTGACTTTC.

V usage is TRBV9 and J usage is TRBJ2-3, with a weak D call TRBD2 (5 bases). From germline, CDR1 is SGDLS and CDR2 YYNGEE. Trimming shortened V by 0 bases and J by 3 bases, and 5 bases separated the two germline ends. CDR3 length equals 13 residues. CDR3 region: CASSVGGTDTQYF. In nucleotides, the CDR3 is TGTGCCAGCAGCGTAGGAGGGACAGATACGCAGTATTTT.

The CDR3 nucleotides read TGTGCCAGCAGTGACTCCTTTGAGACAGGGGGACACGAGCAGTACGTC. Translated: CASSDSFETGGHEQYV. This chain connects TRBV6-4 to TRBJ2-7, with TRBD1 matching over 9 bases. CDR1 and CDR2 (germline): MRHNA, SNTAGT. CDR3 length equals 16 residues. With V trimmed by 0 bases and J by 5 bases, 8 bases remained unmatched.

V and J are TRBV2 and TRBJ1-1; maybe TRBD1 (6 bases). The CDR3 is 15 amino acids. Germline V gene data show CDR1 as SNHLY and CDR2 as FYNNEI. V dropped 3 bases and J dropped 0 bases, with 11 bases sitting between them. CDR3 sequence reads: CASSEGRGLNTEAFF. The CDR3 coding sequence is TGTGCCAGCAGTGAGGGCAGGGGTTTGAACACTGAAGCTTTCTTT.

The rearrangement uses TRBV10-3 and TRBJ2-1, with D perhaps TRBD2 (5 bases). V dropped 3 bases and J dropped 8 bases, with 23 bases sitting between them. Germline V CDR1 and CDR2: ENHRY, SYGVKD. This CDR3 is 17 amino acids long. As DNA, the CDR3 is TGTGCCATCAGTGACCTAGAATTCGATGACTACGGCGATGAGCAGTTCTTC. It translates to CAISDLEFDDYGDEQFF.

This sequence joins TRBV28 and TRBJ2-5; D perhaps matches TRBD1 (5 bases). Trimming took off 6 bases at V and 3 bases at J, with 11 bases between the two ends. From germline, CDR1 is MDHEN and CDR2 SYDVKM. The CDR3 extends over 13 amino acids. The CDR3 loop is CASRGLGEETQYF. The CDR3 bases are TGTGCCAGCAGGGGGCTAGGCGAAGAGACCCAGTACTTC. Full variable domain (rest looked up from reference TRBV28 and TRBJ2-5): DVKVTQSSRYLVKRTGEKVFLECVQDMDHENMFWYRQDPGLGLRLIYFSYDVKMKEKGDIPEGYSVSREKKERFSLILESASTNQTSMYLCASRGLGEETQYFGPGTRLLVL.

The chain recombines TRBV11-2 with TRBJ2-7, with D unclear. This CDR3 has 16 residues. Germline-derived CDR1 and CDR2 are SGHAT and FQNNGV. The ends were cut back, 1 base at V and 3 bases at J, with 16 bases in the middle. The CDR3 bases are TGTGCCAGCAGCTTAGTTTTCAGGAATCCCTACTACGAGCAGTACTTC. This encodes CASSLVFRNPYYEQYF.

The CDR3 sequence is CASSLGDREDTQYF. CDR3 DNA: TGTGCCAGCAGCTTGGGCGACAGGGAAGATACGCAGTATTTT. The chain carries TRBV5-4 and TRBJ2-3; 7 bases fit TRBD1. Germline V gene sequence: CDR1 SGHNT, CDR2 YYREEE (reference sequence). There are 14 residues in the CDR3. V trimming: 0 bases; J trimming: 5 bases; junction bases outside the gene matches: 3.